This is a list of T cell receptor beta chains from one sample in a study of Ad26.COV2.S vaccination and SARS-CoV-2 variants. Assay used: immunoSEQ multiplex PCR; TCRdb lists only in-frame clones, some missing. The sample lists hundreds of thousands of clones, 75% to 95% seen once, with 9% to 15% in the top ten. The sample consisted of peripheral blood, taken in a trial of Ad26.COV2.S vaccine versus placebo. Receptors were obtained from a person aged 18-60 years who received the Ad26.COV2.S COVID-19 vaccine or a placebo. The CDR3 runs from the conserved cysteine through the conserved F or W. A D gene is named only where the DNA matches it firmly. Only part of the rows carry a size: once, few, many, or a class if the clone is expanded.

DNA	CDR3	V	size	J	D
TGTGCCAGCAGCTTAGAGGCAGGGGGCACGTCTAATGAAAAACTGTTTTTT	CASSLEAGGTSNEKLFF	TRBV7-6	.	TRBJ1-4	TRBD1
TGTGCCTGGATGTTAGCGGGAGTTTCCACAGATACGCAGTATTTT	CAWMLAGVSTDTQYF	TRBV30	.	TRBJ2-3	TRBD2
TGTGCTACGGGACAGGAGAACACCGGGGAGCTGTTTTTT	CATGQENTGELFF	TRBV9	.	TRBJ2-2	TRBD1
TGTGCCAGCGGGGGCGGATCCTACGAGCAGTACTTC	CASGGGSYEQYF	TRBV6-6	.	TRBJ2-7	.
TGTGCCAGCAGCTCCTCGGGACGGGGAGATGGCTACACCTTC	CASSSSGRGDGYTF	TRBV28	.	TRBJ1-2	.
TGCACCAGCAGCCAAAATCTGAGACAGGGAGGCTACAATGAGCAGTTCTTC	CTSSQNLRQGGYNEQFF	TRBV1	.	TRBJ2-1	.
TGTGCCAGCTCACCCGGGACTAGCCGGGACCATGAGCAGTTCTTC	CASSPGTSRDHEQFF	TRBV18	.	TRBJ2-1	TRBD2
TGCGCCAGCAGCTGGCGGTCGGGAGAGGGTCCTCAGTTCTTC	CASSWRSGEGPQFF	TRBV5-1	.	TRBJ2-1	.
TGTGCCAGTAGTATGACAGGGGGGACCTACGAGCAGTACTTC	CASSMTGGTYEQYF	TRBV19	.	TRBJ2-7	TRBD1
TGTGCCAGCTCACCACCGGGGAAGAACACTGAAGCTTTCTTT	CASSPPGKNTEAFF	TRBV18	.	TRBJ1-1	.
TGCGCCAGCAGCCAAGAGGGGGGTATGGATGAGCAGTTCTTC	CASSQEGGMDEQFF	TRBV4-1	.	TRBJ2-1	.
TGTGCCAGCAGTGAACGAGGCATTGAGCAGTTCTTC	CASSERGIEQFF	TRBV11-2	.	TRBJ2-1	.
TGTGCCAGCAGGGCCCCCCCTTTCTACCCTTCTCTCTACGAGCAGTACTTC	CASRAPPFYPSLYEQYF	TRBV6-4	.	TRBJ2-7	.
TGTGCCAGCAGCGCCGACAGGACCTACAATGAGCAGTTCTTC	CASSADRTYNEQFF	TRBV7-2	.	TRBJ2-1	.
TGTGCCAGCAGTGACAGGACCCTCAATCAGCCCCAGCATTTT	CASSDRTLNQPQHF	TRBV6-2/TRBV6-3	once	TRBJ1-5	.
TGTGCCAGCATAGGGTGGCAGGGCTATGGCTACACCTTC	CASIGWQGYGYTF	TRBV2	.	TRBJ1-2	.
TGCGCCAGCAGCTTGGATGGACAGGGGTATGGCTACACCTTC	CASSLDGQGYGYTF	TRBV5-1	.	TRBJ1-2	TRBD1
TGTGCCAGCAGCGTAGCTCCCAGCGGGAGTAACACAGATACGCAGTATTTT	CASSVAPSGSNTDTQYF	TRBV9	.	TRBJ2-3	TRBD2
TGTGCCAGCAGCGTAAGGGGGACAGGGCCTGAAGCTTTCTTT	CASSVRGTGPEAFF	TRBV9	.	TRBJ1-1	TRBD1
TGTGCCAGCAGCTTGGGGGGTTACGAGCAGTACTTC	CASSLGGYEQYF	TRBV5-4	.	TRBJ2-7	.
TGCAGCGTTGAATTGGGGGAGGGAGGCACTGAAGCTTTCTTT	CSVELGEGGTEAFF	TRBV29-1	.	TRBJ1-1	.
TGTGCCAGCAGCAGAGCGCAGGGGGCAGACACCATATATTTT	CASSRAQGADTIYF	TRBV21-1	.	TRBJ1-3	.
TGTGCCAGCAGTTTATTTCGGACGAACACTGAAGCTTTCTTT	CASSLFRTNTEAFF	TRBV27	.	TRBJ1-1	.
TGTGCCACCAGAGACGCGGGAGGGCCGGGAGAGACCCAGTACTTC	CATRDAGGPGETQYF	TRBV27	.	TRBJ2-5	TRBD2
TGTGCCAGCAGCTTAGGGGGAGGCGGGACAGTCATCCAAGAGACCCAGTACTTC	CASSLGGGGTVIQETQYF	TRBV7-9	.	TRBJ2-5	.
TGCGCCAGCAGCCAAGATGCGTTTGGGTCCGTGGAGCAGTTCTTC	CASSQDAFGSVEQFF	TRBV4-3	.	TRBJ2-1	.
TGTGCCAGCAGCCACGCCGGACAGGGTCAGTACGAGCAGTACTTC	CASSHAGQGQYEQYF	TRBV5-4	.	TRBJ2-7	TRBD1
TGTGCCAGCAAGAGGGGAGCTGAGCAGTTCTTC	CASKRGAEQFF	TRBV27	.	TRBJ2-1	.
TGTGCCAGCAGCTTAAGGGGCGTAGGGTCCGTTGCTTTCTTT	CASSLRGVGSVAFF	TRBV11-2	.	TRBJ1-1	.
TGCGCCAGCAGCTTCGGACTAGGGTACAATGAGCAGTTCTTC	CASSFGLGYNEQFF	TRBV5-1	.	TRBJ2-1	TRBD2
TGTGCCAGCAGCCCGGGGACACGGAACACTGAAGCTTTCTTT	CASSPGTRNTEAFF	TRBV5-5	.	TRBJ1-1	.